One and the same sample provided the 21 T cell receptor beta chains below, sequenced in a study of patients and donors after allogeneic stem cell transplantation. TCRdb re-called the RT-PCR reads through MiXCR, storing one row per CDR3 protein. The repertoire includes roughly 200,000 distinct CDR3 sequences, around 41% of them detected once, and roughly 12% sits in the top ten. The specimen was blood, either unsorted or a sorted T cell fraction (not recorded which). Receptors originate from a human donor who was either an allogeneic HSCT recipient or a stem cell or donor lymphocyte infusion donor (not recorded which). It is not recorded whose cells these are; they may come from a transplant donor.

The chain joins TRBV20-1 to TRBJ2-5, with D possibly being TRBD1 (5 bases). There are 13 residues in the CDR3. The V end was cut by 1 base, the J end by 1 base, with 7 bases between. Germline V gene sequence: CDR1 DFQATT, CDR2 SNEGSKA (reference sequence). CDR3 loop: CSARGTGQETQYF. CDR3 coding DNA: TGCAGTGCTAGAGGCACAGGCCAAGAGACCCAGTACTTC.

CDR3 protein: CASSIETGRLTPLHF. As DNA, the CDR3 is TGTGCCAGTAGTATAGAGACAGGGCGGCTGACACCCCTCCACTTT. The rearrangement joins TRBV19 to TRBJ1-6, with 7 bases lining up with TRBD1. CDR3 length equals 15 residues. The germline CDR1 and CDR2 sequences are LNHDA and SQIVND (reference sequence). V lost 0 bases to trimming and J lost 11 bases; unmatched junction nucleotides: 7.

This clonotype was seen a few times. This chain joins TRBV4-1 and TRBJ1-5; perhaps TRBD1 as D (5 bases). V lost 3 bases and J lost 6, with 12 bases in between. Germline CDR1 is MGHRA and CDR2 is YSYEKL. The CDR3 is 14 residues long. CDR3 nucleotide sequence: TGCGCCAGCAGCCACGTCCAGGGACTTCAGCCCCAGCATTTT. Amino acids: CASSHVQGLQPQHF.

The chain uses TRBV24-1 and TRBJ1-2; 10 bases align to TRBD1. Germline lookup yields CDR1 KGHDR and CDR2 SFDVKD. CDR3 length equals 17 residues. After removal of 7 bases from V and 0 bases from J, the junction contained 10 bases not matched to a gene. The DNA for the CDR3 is TGTGCCACCAGCCCGACAGGGGGCAATTACGCTAACTATGGCTACACCTTC. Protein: CATSPTGGNYANYGYTF.

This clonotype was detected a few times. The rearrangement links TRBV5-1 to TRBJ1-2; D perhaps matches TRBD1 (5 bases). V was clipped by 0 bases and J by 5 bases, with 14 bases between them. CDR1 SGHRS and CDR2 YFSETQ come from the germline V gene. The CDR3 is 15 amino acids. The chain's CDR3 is CASSLAPTARYGYTF. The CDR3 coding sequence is TGCGCCAGCAGCTTGGCCCCGACAGCCCGATATGGCTACACCTTC.

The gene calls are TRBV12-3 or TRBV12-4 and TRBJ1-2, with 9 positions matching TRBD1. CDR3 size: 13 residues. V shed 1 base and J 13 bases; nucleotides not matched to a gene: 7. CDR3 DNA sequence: TGTGCCAGCAGTTTAGTCAGGGACAGGGCTATCACCTTC. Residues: CASSLVRDRAITF.

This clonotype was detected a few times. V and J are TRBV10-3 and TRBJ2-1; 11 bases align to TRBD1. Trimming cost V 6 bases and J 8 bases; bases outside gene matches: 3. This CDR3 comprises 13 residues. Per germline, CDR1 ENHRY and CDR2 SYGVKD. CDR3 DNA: TGTGCCATCAGGGACAGGGGGCTCGATGAGCAGTTCTTC. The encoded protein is CAIRDRGLDEQFF.

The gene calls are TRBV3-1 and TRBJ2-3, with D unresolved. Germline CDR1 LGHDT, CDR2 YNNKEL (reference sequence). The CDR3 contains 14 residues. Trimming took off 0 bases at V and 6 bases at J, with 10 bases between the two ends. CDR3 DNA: TGTGCCAGCAGCCAAGAGGTCGAAGGGGATACGCAGTATTTT. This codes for CASSQEVEGDTQYF.

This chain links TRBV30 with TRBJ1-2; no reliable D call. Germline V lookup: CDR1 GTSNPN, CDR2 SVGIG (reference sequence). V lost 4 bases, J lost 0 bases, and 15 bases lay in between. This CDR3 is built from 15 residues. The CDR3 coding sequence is TGTGCCTGGACGGAACCGGGCCTTCCTAACTATGGCTACACCTTC. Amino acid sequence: CAWTEPGLPNYGYTF.

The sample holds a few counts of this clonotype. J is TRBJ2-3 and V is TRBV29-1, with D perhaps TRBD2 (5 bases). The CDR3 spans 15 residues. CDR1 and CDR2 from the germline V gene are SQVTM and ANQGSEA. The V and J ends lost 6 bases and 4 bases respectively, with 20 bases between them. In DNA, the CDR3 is TGCAGCGTGACCCCCCTACTAGTTCCTGCAGATACGCAGTATTTT. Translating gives CSVTPLLVPADTQYF.

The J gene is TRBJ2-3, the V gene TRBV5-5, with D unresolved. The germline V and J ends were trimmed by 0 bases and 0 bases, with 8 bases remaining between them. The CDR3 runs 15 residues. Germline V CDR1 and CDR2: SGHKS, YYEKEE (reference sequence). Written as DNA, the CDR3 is TGTGCCAGCAGCTTGGAGGGCGCTAGCACAGATACGCAGTATTTT. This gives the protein CASSLEGASTDTQYF.

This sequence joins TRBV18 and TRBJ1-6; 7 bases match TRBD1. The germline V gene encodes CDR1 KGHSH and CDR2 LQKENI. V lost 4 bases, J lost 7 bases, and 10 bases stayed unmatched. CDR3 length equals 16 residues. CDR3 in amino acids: CASSQYLGTENSPLHF. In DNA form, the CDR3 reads TGTGCCAGCTCACAGTACCTAGGGACAGAGAATTCACCCCTCCACTTT. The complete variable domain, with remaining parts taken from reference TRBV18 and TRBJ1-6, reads NAGVMQNPRHLVRRRGQEARLRCSPMKGHSHVYWYRQLPEEGLKFMVYLQKENIIDESGMPKERFSAEFPKEGPSILRIQQVVRGDSAAYFCASSQYLGTENSPLHFGNGTRLTVT.

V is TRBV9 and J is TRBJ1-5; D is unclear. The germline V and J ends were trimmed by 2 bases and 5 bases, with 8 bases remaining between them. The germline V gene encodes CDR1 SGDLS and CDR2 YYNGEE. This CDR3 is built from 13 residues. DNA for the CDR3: TGTGCCAGCAGCGTCGGGGTTGATCAGCCCCAGCATTTT. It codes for CASSVGVDQPQHF.

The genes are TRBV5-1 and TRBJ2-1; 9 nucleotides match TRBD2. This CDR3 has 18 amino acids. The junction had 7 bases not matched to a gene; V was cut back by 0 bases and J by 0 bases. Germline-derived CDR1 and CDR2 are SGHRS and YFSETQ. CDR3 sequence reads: CASSLEGSGGLSYNEQFF. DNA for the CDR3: TGCGCCAGCAGCTTGGAGGGTAGCGGGGGCCTCTCCTACAATGAGCAGTTCTTC.

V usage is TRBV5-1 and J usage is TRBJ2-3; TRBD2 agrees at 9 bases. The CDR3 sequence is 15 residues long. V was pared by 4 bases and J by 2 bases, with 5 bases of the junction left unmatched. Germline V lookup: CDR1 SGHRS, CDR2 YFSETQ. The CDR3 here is CASSRTSVSTDTQYF. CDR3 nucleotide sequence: TGCGCCAGCAGCCGGACTAGCGTCTCCACAGATACGCAGTATTTT.

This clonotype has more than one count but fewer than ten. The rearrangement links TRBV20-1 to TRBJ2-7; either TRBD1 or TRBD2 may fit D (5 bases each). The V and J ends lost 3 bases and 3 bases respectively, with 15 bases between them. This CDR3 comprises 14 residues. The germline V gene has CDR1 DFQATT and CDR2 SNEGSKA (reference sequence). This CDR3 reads CSASPPGTFYEQYF. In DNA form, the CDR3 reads TGCAGTGCTAGCCCTCCAGGGACCTTCTACGAGCAGTACTTC.

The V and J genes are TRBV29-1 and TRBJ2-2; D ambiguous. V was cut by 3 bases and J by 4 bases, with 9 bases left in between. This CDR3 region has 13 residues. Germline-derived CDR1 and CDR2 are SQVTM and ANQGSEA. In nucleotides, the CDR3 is TGCAGCGTTGATCGGACGGGCACCGGGGAGCTGTTTTTT. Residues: CSVDRTGTGELFF.

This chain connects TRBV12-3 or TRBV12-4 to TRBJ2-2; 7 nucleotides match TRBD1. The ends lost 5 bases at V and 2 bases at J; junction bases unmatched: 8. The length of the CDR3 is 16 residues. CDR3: CASSTRDRENTGELFF. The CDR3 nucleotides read TGTGCCAGCAGTACGAGGGACAGAGAAAACACCGGGGAGCTGTTTTTT.

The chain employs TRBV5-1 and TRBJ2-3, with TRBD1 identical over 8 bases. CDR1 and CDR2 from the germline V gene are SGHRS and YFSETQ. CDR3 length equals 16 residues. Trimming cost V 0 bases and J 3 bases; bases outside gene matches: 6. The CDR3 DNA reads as TGCGCCAGCAGCTTGGGACGGACAGGGATGACAGATACGCAGTATTTT. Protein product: CASSLGRTGMTDTQYF.

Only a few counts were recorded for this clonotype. CDR3 amino acids: CASTESRAYEQYF. DNA for the CDR3: TGTGCCAGCACTGAAAGCCGCGCCTACGAGCAGTACTTC. The gene calls are TRBV28 and TRBJ2-7; no firm D call. With 7 bases removed from V and 2 bases from J, the gap between germline ends came to 12 bases. Germline CDR1 and CDR2: MDHEN and SYDVKM. The CDR3 length is 13 residues.

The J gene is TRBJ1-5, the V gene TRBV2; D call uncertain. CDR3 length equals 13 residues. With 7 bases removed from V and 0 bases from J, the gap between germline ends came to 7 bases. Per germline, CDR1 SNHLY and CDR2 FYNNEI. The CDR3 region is CASKGYSNQPQHF. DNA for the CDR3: TGTGCCAGCAAAGGCTATAGCAATCAGCCCCAGCATTTT.